These 28 T cell receptor beta chains were all obtained from the same sample, sequenced in a study of blood T cell repertoires in COVID-19. Method: immunoSEQ multiplex PCR; TCRdb's copy keeps in-frame clones and lacks some. Altogether about 89,000 clones are present, 80% being singletons, with the ten largest covering about a fifth. The sequenced material came from peripheral blood. These receptors came from a woman of 80 years or more with acute or convalescent COVID-19.

The chain employs TRBV5-1 and TRBJ1-4; 9 bases map to TRBD1. The CDR3 runs 14 residues. With 4 bases clipped from V and 7 bases from J, the junction kept 5 bases outside the gene matches. Germline values: CDR1 SGHRS, CDR2 YFSETQ. The CDR3 loop reads CASSLGQGFEKLFF. The CDR3 region has the DNA TGCGCCAGCAGCCTGGGACAGGGTTTTGAAAAACTGTTTTTT.

This chain uses TRBV18 with TRBJ2-1, with 15 bases lining up with TRBD2. Germline V CDR1 and CDR2: KGHSH, LQKENI. J gave up 0 bases and V 5 bases, and 14 bases lay outside the gene matches. The CDR3 loop spans 21 amino acids. Here the CDR3 DNA reads TGTGCCAGCTCATCTGGGACTAGCGGGAGGCCAGGTCCCAGCTCCTACAATGAGCAGTTCTTC. Translating gives CASSSGTSGRPGPSSYNEQFF. Full variable domain (missing parts from reference TRBV18 and TRBJ2-1): NAGVMQNPRHLVRRRGQEARLRCSPMKGHSHVYWYRQLPEEGLKFMVYLQKENIIDESGMPKERFSAEFPKEGPSILRIQQVVRGDSAAYFCASSSGTSGRPGPSSYNEQFFGPGTRLTVL.

This chain connects TRBV5-1 to TRBJ2-3, with 9 positions matching TRBD2. Germline values: CDR1 SGHRS, CDR2 YFSETQ. The CDR3 covers 16 residues. The junction had 3 bases not matched to a gene; V was cut back by 0 bases and J by 1 base. CDR3 residues: CASSLEGGGGTDTQYF. The CDR3 DNA follows: TGCGCCAGCAGCTTGGAAGGCGGGGGGGGCACAGATACGCAGTATTTT.

In DNA form, the CDR3 reads TGCGCCAGCAGCTTGGAGAGTAGAACTGGAAACACCATATATTTT. Translation gives CASSLESRTGNTIYF. The chain has TRBV5-1 and TRBJ1-3, with D unresolved. This CDR3 spans 15 amino acids. Trimming removed 0 bases at V and 2 bases at J, with 9 bases between. Per germline, CDR1 SGHRS and CDR2 YFSETQ.

Judged by abundance, this clone is medium-sized. The same CDR3 also results from other DNA sequences found in this sample. This chain joins TRBV7-9 and TRBJ2-7, with a weak D call TRBD2 (6 bases). V lost 5 bases and J 2 bases, leaving 10 bases between the germline ends. This CDR3 has 13 residues. Germline assignment: CDR1 SEHNR and CDR2 FQNEAQ (reference sequence). CDR3: CASSRREAYEQYF. The CDR3 DNA is TGTGCCAGCAGCCGGAGGGAGGCCTACGAGCAGTACTTC.

The genes are TRBV6-5 and TRBJ1-4; D remains unclear. Per the germline V gene, CDR1 is MNHEY and CDR2 is SVGAGI. Deletions cut 6 bases from V and 10 bases from J, with 21 bases between. The CDR3 has 15 amino acids. CDR3 bases: TGTGCCAGCAGCCGTACCCAATTTCCGGAGGGAAAACTGTTTTTT. Translating gives CASSRTQFPEGKLFF.

The CDR3 DNA reads as TGTGCCAGATCTGCGAACACCGGGGAGCTGTTTTTT. Protein product: CARSANTGELFF. This chain links TRBV7-9 with TRBJ2-2; D is undetermined. The ends were cut back, 9 bases at V and 0 bases at J, with 5 bases in the middle. The CDR3 sequence is 12 residues long. CDR1 is SEHNR, CDR2 FQNEAQ, per germline (reference sequence).

V usage is TRBV9 and J usage is TRBJ1-1, with D maybe TRBD1 (5 bases). The germline V gene has CDR1 SGDLS and CDR2 YYNGEE. The CDR3 is 14 residues long. V was shortened by 0 bases and J by 5 bases, with 11 bases between the two germline ends. The CDR3 reads CASSVEGSRTEAFF. The CDR3 coding sequence is TGTGCCAGCAGCGTAGAGGGGTCCAGAACTGAAGCTTTCTTT.

V usage is TRBV11-2 and J usage is TRBJ2-2; 7 bases line up with TRBD1. V gave up 0 bases and J gave up 9 bases; unmatched junction bases: 7. In germline, CDR1 is SGHAT, CDR2 FQNNGV. The CDR3 totals 15 residues. The CDR3 here is CASSLETGPGRELFF. Written as DNA, the CDR3 is TGTGCCAGCAGCTTAGAGACAGGGCCAGGGCGGGAGCTGTTTTTT.

The J gene is TRBJ1-6, the V gene TRBV18; perhaps TRBD1 as D (5 bases). Trimming removed 5 bases at V and 7 bases at J, with 18 bases between. Germline V gene sequence: CDR1 KGHSH, CDR2 LQKENI. The CDR3 covers 16 residues. The CDR3 loop is CASSTGGERQNSPLHF. Here the CDR3 DNA reads TGTGCCAGCTCAACTGGGGGGGAAAGACAGAATTCACCCCTCCACTTT.

The chain couples TRBV9 to TRBJ2-7, with TRBD2 identical over 10 bases. Germline V gene data show CDR1 as SGDLS and CDR2 as YYNGEE. V lost 4 bases to trimming and J lost 5 bases; unmatched junction nucleotides: 9. There are 15 residues in the CDR3. The CDR3 DNA reads as TGTGCCAGCAGCTCACACGGGACTAGCGTCAACGAGCAGTACTTC. This codes for CASSSHGTSVNEQYF.

The chain uses TRBV19 and TRBJ2-3, with D hard to call. Deletions cut 4 bases from V and 2 bases from J, with 7 bases between. This CDR3 has 13 amino acids. The germline gives CDR1 LNHDA, CDR2 SQIVND (reference sequence). This chain's CDR3 is CASSKPNTDTQYF. CDR3 in DNA: TGTGCCAGTAGTAAGCCAAACACAGATACGCAGTATTTT.

This rearrangement joins TRBV2 to TRBJ2-7, with 8 bases identical to TRBD2. Unmatched junction bases numbered 9, after V lost 7 bases and J lost 4 bases. Germline V gene sequence: CDR1 SNHLY, CDR2 FYNNEI. The CDR3 runs 14 residues. The CDR3 nucleotides are TGTGCCAGCACCTACTCGGGGGGGAGATACGAGCAGTACTTC. It translates to CASTYSGGRYEQYF.

V usage is TRBV9 and J usage is TRBJ2-1, with 7 bases fitting TRBD2. Germline CDR1 is SGDLS and CDR2 is YYNGEE. The CDR3 sequence is 15 residues long. V lost 0 bases, J lost 3 bases, and 3 bases stayed unmatched. The CDR3 nucleotides are TGTGCCAGCAGCGTAGGCGGGAGCCACTACAATGAGCAGTTCTTC. Encoded protein: CASSVGGSHYNEQFF.

This chain connects TRBV3-1 (or the pseudogene TRBV3-2) to TRBJ2-3; the match to TRBD1 covers 10 bases. CDR3 size: 15 residues. Trimming cost V 1 base and J 3 bases; bases outside gene matches: 1. CDR1 and CDR2 (germline): LGHDT, YNNKEL (reference sequence). The DNA for the CDR3 is TGTGCCAGCAGCCAAGGACAGGGGGCAACAGATACGCAGTATTTT. Amino acid sequence: CASSQGQGATDTQYF.

This chain uses TRBV6-2 or TRBV6-3 with TRBJ2-2, with D possibly matching TRBD2 (6 bases). Per the germline V gene, CDR1 is MNHEY and CDR2 is SVGEGT. The CDR3 is 14 amino acids. The V and J ends lost 0 bases and 8 bases respectively, with 10 bases between them. This CDR3 reads CASSYSFAGGELFF. CDR3 bases: TGTGCCAGCAGTTACTCTTTCGCGGGAGGGGAGCTGTTTTTT.

This sequence joins TRBV30 and TRBJ1-6; D unresolved. Trimming took 0 bases from V and 4 from J, leaving 7 bases between them. The CDR3 runs to 14 residues. Germline CDR1 is GTSNPN and CDR2 is SVGIG (reference sequence). The CDR3 loop is CAWSVLRYNSPLHF. CDR3 nucleotides: TGTGCCTGGAGTGTATTGCGGTATAATTCACCCCTCCACTTT. Drawing the rest from reference TRBV30 and TRBJ1-6, the complete variable domain is SQTIHQWPATLVQPVGSPLSLECTVEGTSNPNLYWYRQAAGRGLQLLFYSVGIGQISSEVPQNLSASRPQDRQFILSSKKLLLSDSGFYLCAWSVLRYNSPLHFGNGTRLTVT.

This sequence joins TRBV5-5 and TRBJ2-5, with 7 bases fitting TRBD1. The CDR3 has 13 residues. Germline V lookup: CDR1 SGHKS, CDR2 YYEKEE (reference sequence). The ends lost 2 bases at V and 5 bases at J; junction bases unmatched: 3. The CDR3 sequence is CASSFRGRETQYF. The DNA for the CDR3 is TGTGCCAGCAGCTTTAGGGGGCGGGAGACCCAGTACTTC.

V gene TRBV2 combines with J gene TRBJ2-2; TRBD1 is a possible D gene (5 bases). Trimming pared 7 bases from V and 1 base from J, leaving 13 bases between. The CDR3 is made up of 15 amino acids. CDR1 and CDR2 from the germline V gene are SNHLY and FYNNEI. The chain's CDR3 is CASTPEQVNTGELFF. The DNA for the CDR3 is TGTGCCAGCACACCCGAACAGGTGAACACCGGGGAGCTGTTTTTT.

V usage is TRBV9 and J usage is TRBJ1-1; D might be TRBD1 (5 bases). In germline, CDR1 is SGDLS, CDR2 YYNGEE. Trimming removed 0 bases at V and 1 base at J, with 13 bases between. This CDR3 is built from 16 residues. Here the CDR3 reads CASSVEGLGSNTEAFF. CDR3 coding DNA: TGTGCCAGCAGCGTAGAGGGACTAGGCTCGAACACTGAAGCTTTCTTT.

The gene calls are TRBV7-9 and TRBJ1-4; the D is unclear. CDR1 is SEHNR, CDR2 FQNEAQ, per germline (reference sequence). The CDR3 is made up of 13 amino acids. V was cut by 1 base and J by 8 bases, with 8 bases left in between. The CDR3 here is CASSLVEGEKLFF. In DNA form, the CDR3 reads TGTGCCAGCAGCTTAGTGGAGGGAGAAAAACTGTTTTTT. Filled out from reference TRBV7-9 and TRBJ1-4, the complete variable domain reads DTGVSQNPRHKITKRGQNVTFRCDPISEHNRLYWYRQTLGQGPEFLTYFQNEAQLEKSRLLSDRFSAERPKGSFSTLEIQRTEQGDSAMYLCASSLVEGEKLFFGSGTQLSVL.

The rearrangement links TRBV13 to TRBJ1-5; D is unclear. Germline V gene lookup returns CDR1 PRHDT and CDR2 FYEKMQ (reference sequence). There are 16 residues in the CDR3. V was trimmed by 2 bases and J by 4 bases, leaving 15 bases between them. The DNA for the CDR3 is TGTGCCAGCAGCTTATGGGCAGGTGGAAGGAATCAGCCCCAGCATTTT. This codes for CASSLWAGGRNQPQHF.

V is TRBV12-3 or TRBV12-4 and J is TRBJ1-2; 8 bases agree with TRBD1. The CDR3 length is 13 residues. The J segment lost 5 bases and the V segment lost 3 bases, leaving 2 bases of the junction unmatched. The CDR3 coding sequence is TGTGCCAGCAGTTTTAGACAGGGGTATGGCTACACCTTC. It specifies CASSFRQGYGYTF.

At least ten counts were recorded for this clone. This chain joins TRBV11-1 and TRBJ2-7, with D perhaps TRBD1 (5 bases). This CDR3 has 13 residues. The germline V gene encodes CDR1 SGHAT and CDR2 FQDESV (reference sequence). V was cut by 8 bases and J by 2 bases, with 13 bases left in between. The CDR3 spells CASQGRVTYEQYF. In DNA form, the CDR3 reads TGTGCCAGCCAGGGCAGGGTTACCTACGAGCAGTACTTC. Based on the CDR3 plus reference TRBV11-1 and TRBJ2-7, the full variable domain is EAEVAQSPRYKITEKSQAVAFWCDPISGHATLYWYRQILGQGPELLVQFQDESVVDDSQLPKDRFSAERLKGVDSTLKIQPAELGDSAMYLCASQGRVTYEQYFGPGTRLTVT.

The CDR3: CASSWGGRDSYNEQFF. The CDR3 DNA is TGTGCCAGCAGCTGGGGCGGGAGAGACTCCTACAATGAGCAGTTCTTC. The genes are TRBV11-3 and TRBJ2-1; 7 bases map to TRBD2. V lost 4 bases, J lost 0 bases, and 6 bases stayed unmatched. This CDR3 comprises 16 residues. Germline V gives CDR1 SGHNT, CDR2 YENEEA.

The chain uses TRBV21-1 and TRBJ2-1; TRBD2, the D gene given by the table, was not confirmed from the DNA. TRBV21-1 is a documented pseudogene. The CDR3 covers 16 residues. In DNA form, the CDR3 reads TGTGCCAGCAGCAAAATCTGCGGGAGGATCAACAATGAGCAGTTCTTC. This encodes CASSKICGRINNEQFF.

The rearrangement joins TRBV10-3 to TRBJ2-2; 13 bases align to TRBD2. From germline, CDR1 is ENHRY and CDR2 SYGVKD. The trim removed 6 bases at V and 3 bases at J, leaving 10 bases unmatched. The CDR3 covers 18 residues. The CDR3 is CAISRTSGSHGDTGELFF. In DNA form, the CDR3 reads TGTGCCATCAGCCGGACTAGCGGGAGTCATGGGGACACCGGGGAGCTGTTTTTT.

This chain connects TRBV11-3 to TRBJ2-5, with D tentatively TRBD2 (6 bases). The CDR3 has 17 amino acids. The germline V gene has CDR1 SGHNT and CDR2 YENEEA. The germline V and J ends were trimmed by 3 bases and 1 base, with 18 bases remaining between them. The DNA for the CDR3 is TGTGCCAGCAGCTTGGGGCCGGGACTGAGGCTCCAAGAGACCCAGTACTTC. Protein: CASSLGPGLRLQETQYF.